Included here is one T cell receptor (beta chain) sequence, with context. Generated by immunoSEQ multiplex PCR, the TCRdb table keeps only in-frame clones and is missing some. Counted here are over 110,000 clones, over 70% occurring once; the ten biggest clones make up about 11%. The data derive from a study of blood T cell repertoires in COVID-19. V shed 5 bases and J 5 bases; nucleotides not matched to a gene: 11. CDR3 length: 16 residues. Germline values: CDR1 SGHAT, CDR2 FQNNGV. This sequence was found in a man aged 55 to 69 who had recovered from COVID-19. Sequenced input: PBMCs or T cells enriched from blood (not recorded which). The gene calls are TRBV11-2 and TRBJ2-3; 9 positions agree with TRBD2. DNA for the CDR3: TGTGCCAGCAGCCAACAGGGTAGCGGGAGAGGAGATACGCAGTATTTT. It yields the protein CASSQQGSGRGDTQYF.